This passage covers 16 T cell receptor beta chains from one sample sequenced in a study of blood T cell repertoires in COVID-19. Method: immunoSEQ multiplex PCR; TCRdb's copy keeps in-frame clones and lacks some. Of about 160,000 clones in the sample, over 80% were seen once. Sequenced sample: peripheral blood. Receptors were obtained from an elderly man with acute or convalescent COVID-19.

V usage is TRBV5-5 and J usage is TRBJ1-6; TRBD1 might be the D (6 bases). Looked up from germline, CDR1 is SGHKS and CDR2 is YYEKEE (reference sequence). This CDR3 is built from 16 residues. The V and J ends lost 3 bases and 13 bases respectively, with 23 bases between them. The chain's CDR3 is CASSSRGAGAILPLHF. In nucleotides, the CDR3 is TGTGCCAGCAGCTCCCGGGGAGCGGGGGCAATCCTCCCCCTCCACTTT.

The chain couples TRBV5-1 to TRBJ2-3; TRBD2 might be the D (5 bases). CDR1 is SGHRS, CDR2 YFSETQ, per germline. There are 14 residues in the CDR3. V lost 3 bases and J lost 4, with 12 bases in between. CDR3 bases: TGCGCCAGCAGCTCGCGGGCGAGCCCAGATACGCAGTATTTT. Translating it yields CASSSRASPDTQYF.

CDR3 loop: CASNNNSPLHF. The DNA for the CDR3 is TGTGCCAGCAATAATAATTCACCCCTCCACTTT. V usage is TRBV6-5 and J usage is TRBJ1-6; D is uncertain. Deletions cut 7 bases from V and 5 bases from J, with 3 bases between. Germline V gives CDR1 MNHEY, CDR2 SVGAGI. The CDR3 has 11 residues.

The V call is TRBV18, the J call TRBJ2-2, with 13 bases matching TRBD2. Germline trimming cut 3 bases from V and 6 bases from J; bases unmatched to any gene: 7. CDR3 length: 17 residues. Germline V gene lookup returns CDR1 KGHSH and CDR2 LQKENI. CDR3 in DNA: TGTGCCAGCTCACCCGTCACTAGCGGGAGGGCCCCCGGGGAGCTGTTTTTT. Translating it yields CASSPVTSGRAPGELFF.

V and J are TRBV28 and TRBJ1-2; 7 positions agree with TRBD1. Looked up from germline, CDR1 is MDHEN and CDR2 is SYDVKM. This CDR3 has 13 residues. The V segment lost 7 bases and the J segment 2 bases; nucleotides outside the gene matches: 4. The CDR3 here is CASKGAANYGYTF. The CDR3 nucleotides read TGTGCCAGCAAGGGGGCAGCCAACTATGGCTACACCTTC.

This clone was found a few times. The chain employs TRBV6-5 and TRBJ2-7; TRBD1 matches at 9 bases. CDR1 and CDR2 from the germline V gene are MNHEY and SVGAGI. CDR3 length equals 15 residues. Trimming cost V 0 bases and J 3 bases; bases outside gene matches: 3. The CDR3 DNA reads as TGTGCCAGCAGTTACTCCGGGACAGGGCTCTACGAGCAGTACTTC. It specifies CASSYSGTGLYEQYF.

The chain employs TRBV7-8 and TRBJ2-1, with 7 bases that match TRBD1. In germline, CDR1 is SGHVS, CDR2 FQNEAQ. The CDR3 length is 17 residues. The junction had 6 bases not matched to a gene; V was cut back by 1 base and J by 0 bases. CDR3 amino acids: CASSLGGWDSSYNEQFF. CDR3 sequence (DNA): TGTGCCAGCAGCTTAGGGGGGTGGGACAGCTCCTACAATGAGCAGTTCTTC.

This chain joins TRBV30 and TRBJ1-3, with 8 bases that match TRBD1. CDR1 is GTSNPN, CDR2 SVGIG, per germline (reference sequence). The ends lost 5 bases at V and 4 bases at J; junction bases unmatched: 4. This CDR3 has 13 residues. The CDR3 nucleotides read TGTGCCTGGGGGCAGGGGGCAGGAAACACCATATATTTT. It yields the protein CAWGQGAGNTIYF.

The chain recombines TRBV9 with TRBJ2-7; 11 bases line up with TRBD1. Germline V gene sequence: CDR1 SGDLS, CDR2 YYNGEE. With 0 bases clipped from V and 2 bases from J, the junction kept 7 bases outside the gene matches. The CDR3 has 17 amino acids. The DNA of the CDR3 is TGTGCCAGCAGCGTAGAGGACAGGGGGCCGTTTGCCTACGAGCAGTACTTC. It translates to CASSVEDRGPFAYEQYF.

The chain recombines TRBV5-1 with TRBJ1-4; D not resolved. The germline gives CDR1 SGHRS, CDR2 YFSETQ. The CDR3 is 16 amino acids. Trimming cost V 0 bases and J 5 bases, with 14 bases left between them. The CDR3 reads CASSLEGGPANEKLFF. The CDR3 bases are TGCGCCAGCAGCTTGGAGGGCGGGCCCGCCAATGAAAAACTGTTTTTT.

This clone was seen only a few times. At one boundary the junction diverges from the germline segment, which might be a read error. This rearrangement joins TRBV6-5 to TRBJ2-7, with D possibly being TRBD1 (5 bases). Germline V gives CDR1 MNHEY, CDR2 SVGAGI. This CDR3 comprises 15 residues. The CDR3 protein is CASSYSTAATYEQYF. The CDR3 coding sequence is TGTGCCAGCAGCTACTCGACAGCCGCAACCTACGAGCAGTACTTC.

The chain uses TRBV24-1 and TRBJ1-2; D remains ambiguous. This CDR3 spans 13 amino acids. Trimming stripped 4 bases from V and 0 bases from J, with 5 bases between. In germline, CDR1 is KGHDR, CDR2 SFDVKD. CDR3 nucleotides: TGTGCCACCAGTGACAGGTCTAACTATGGCTACACCTTC. Translating gives CATSDRSNYGYTF.

Worth noting for this clone: Sequence at one end of the junction differs from germline and may be a read error. The V and J genes are TRBV20-1 and TRBJ2-5; perhaps TRBD2 as D (5 bases). The CDR3 has 11 residues. CDR1 is DFQATT and CDR2 is SNEGSKA in the germline V gene (reference sequence). CDR3 coding DNA: TGTGCCGAGCGGTACCAAGAGACCCAGTACTTC. It yields the protein CAERYQETQYF.

To note about this clone: In the same sample, other DNA sequences code for this CDR3. V is TRBV15 and J is TRBJ2-5; 8 bases are shared with TRBD2. The germline V gene encodes CDR1 LNHNV and CDR2 YYDKDF (reference sequence). The CDR3 length is 17 residues. The ends lost 2 bases at V and 5 bases at J; junction bases unmatched: 13. The CDR3 sequence is CATSRIIGGVEGETQYF. The DNA for the CDR3 is TGTGCCACCAGCAGAATTATCGGGGGGGTTGAGGGGGAGACCCAGTACTTC.

This clone was recorded once. V and J are TRBV20-1 and TRBJ1-5; no firm D call. V lost 3 bases and J lost 4, with 13 bases in between. CDR3 size: 14 residues. Per the germline V gene, CDR1 is DFQATT and CDR2 is SNEGSKA (reference sequence). The CDR3 nucleotides read TGCAGTGCTAGTCGGGAAGGGAGTAATCAGCCCCAGCATTTT. The encoded protein is CSASREGSNQPQHF.

This clone was observed a single time. V is TRBV30 and J is TRBJ1-1; TRBD1 is a possible D gene (5 bases). Germline lookup yields CDR1 GTSNPN and CDR2 SVGIG (reference sequence). CDR3 length: 11 amino acids. The V and J ends lost 1 base and 8 bases respectively, with 8 bases between them. The CDR3 protein is CAWSGGGEAFF. The DNA for the CDR3 is TGTGCCTGGAGTGGGGGGGGAGAAGCTTTCTTT.